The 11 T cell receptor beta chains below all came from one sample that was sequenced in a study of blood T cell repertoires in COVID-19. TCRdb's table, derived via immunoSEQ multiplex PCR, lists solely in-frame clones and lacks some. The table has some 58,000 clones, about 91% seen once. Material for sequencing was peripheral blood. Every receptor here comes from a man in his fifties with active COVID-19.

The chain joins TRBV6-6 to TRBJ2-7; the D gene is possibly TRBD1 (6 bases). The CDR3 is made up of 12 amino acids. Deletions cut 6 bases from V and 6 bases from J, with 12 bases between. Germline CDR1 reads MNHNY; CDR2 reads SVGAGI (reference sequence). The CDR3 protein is CASSLTGTEQYF. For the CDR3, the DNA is TGTGCCAGCAGCCTAACAGGGACCGAGCAGTACTTC.

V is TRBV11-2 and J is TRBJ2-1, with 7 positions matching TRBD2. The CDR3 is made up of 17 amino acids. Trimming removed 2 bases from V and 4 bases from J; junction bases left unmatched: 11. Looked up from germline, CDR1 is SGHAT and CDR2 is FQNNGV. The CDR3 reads CASSLRSAGVFYNEQFF. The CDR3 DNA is TGTGCCAGCAGCTTAAGGTCGGCGGGGGTTTTTTACAATGAGCAGTTCTTC.

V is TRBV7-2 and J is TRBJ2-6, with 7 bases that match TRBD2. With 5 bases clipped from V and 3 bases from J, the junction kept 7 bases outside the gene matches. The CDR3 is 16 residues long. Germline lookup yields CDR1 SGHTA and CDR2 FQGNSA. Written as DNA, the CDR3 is TGTGCCAGCAGCCGCGGCGGGAGAGGTGGGGCCAACGTCCTGACTTTC. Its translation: CASSRGGRGGANVLTF.

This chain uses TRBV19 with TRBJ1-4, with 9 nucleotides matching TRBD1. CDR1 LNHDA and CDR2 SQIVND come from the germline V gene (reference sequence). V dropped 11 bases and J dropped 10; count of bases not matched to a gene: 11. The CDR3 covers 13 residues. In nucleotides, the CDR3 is TGTGCCCAGGGTGTTTGGGACAGGGCAAAACTGTTTTTT. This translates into CAQGVWDRAKLFF. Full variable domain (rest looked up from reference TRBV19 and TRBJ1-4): DGGITQSPKYLFRKEGQNVTLSCEQNLNHDAMYWYRQDPGQGLRLIYYSQIVNDFQKGDIAEGYSVSREKKESFPLTVTSAQKNPTAFYLCAQGVWDRAKLFFGSGTQLSVL.

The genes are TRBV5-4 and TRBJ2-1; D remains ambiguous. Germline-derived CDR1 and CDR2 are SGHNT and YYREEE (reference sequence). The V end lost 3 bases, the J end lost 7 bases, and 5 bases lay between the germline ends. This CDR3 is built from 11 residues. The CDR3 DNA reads TGTGCCAGCAGCTCCCTGAATGAGCAGTTCTTC. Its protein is CASSSLNEQFF.

CDR3 loop: CASTRTNQPQHF. In nucleotides, the CDR3 is TGTGCCAGCACCCGGACAAATCAGCCCCAGCATTTT. The J gene is TRBJ1-5, the V gene TRBV28; D is perhaps TRBD1 (5 bases). Germline assignment: CDR1 MDHEN and CDR2 SYDVKM. This CDR3 is 12 amino acids long. Trimming left V 7 bases short and J 4 bases short, with 8 bases between. The variable domain in full, with the rest retrieved from reference TRBV28 and TRBJ1-5, is DVKVTQSSRYLVKRTGEKVFLECVQDMDHENMFWYRQDPGLGLRLIYFSYDVKMKEKGDIPEGYSVSREKKERFSLILESASTNQTSMYLCASTRTNQPQHFGDGTRLSIL.

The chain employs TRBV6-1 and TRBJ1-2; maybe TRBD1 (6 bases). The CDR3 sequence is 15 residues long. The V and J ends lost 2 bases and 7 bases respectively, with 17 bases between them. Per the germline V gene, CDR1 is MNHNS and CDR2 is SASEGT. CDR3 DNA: TGTGCCAGCAGTGAACCCCGGTTGGGAGGGGGTGGCTACACCTTC. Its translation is CASSEPRLGGGGYTF.

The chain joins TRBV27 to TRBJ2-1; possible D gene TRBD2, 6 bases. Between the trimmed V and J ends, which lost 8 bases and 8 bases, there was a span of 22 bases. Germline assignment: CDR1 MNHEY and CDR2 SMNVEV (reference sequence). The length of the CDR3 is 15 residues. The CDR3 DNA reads TGTGCCAGCGGCTCGCGCGGGGTGGGGTTCCATGAGCAGTTCTTC. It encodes CASGSRGVGFHEQFF.

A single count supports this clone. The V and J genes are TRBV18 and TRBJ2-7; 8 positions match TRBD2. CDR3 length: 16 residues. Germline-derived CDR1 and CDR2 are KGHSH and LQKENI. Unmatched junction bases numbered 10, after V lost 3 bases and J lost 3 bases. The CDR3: CASSPVLTAGVYEQYF. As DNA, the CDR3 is TGTGCCAGCTCACCCGTTTTGACAGCGGGGGTCTACGAGCAGTACTTC.

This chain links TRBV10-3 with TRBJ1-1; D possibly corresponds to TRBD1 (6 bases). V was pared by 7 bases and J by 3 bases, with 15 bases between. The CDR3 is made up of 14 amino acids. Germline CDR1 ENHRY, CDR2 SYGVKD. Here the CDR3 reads CAITDIAGDTEAFF. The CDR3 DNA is TGTGCCATCACGGACATCGCAGGGGACACTGAAGCTTTCTTT.

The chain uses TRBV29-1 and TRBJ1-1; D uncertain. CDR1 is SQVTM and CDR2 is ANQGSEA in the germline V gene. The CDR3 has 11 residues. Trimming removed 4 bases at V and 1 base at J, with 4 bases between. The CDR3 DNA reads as TGCAGCGTTGCGAGGAACACTGAAGCTTTCTTT. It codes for CSVARNTEAFF. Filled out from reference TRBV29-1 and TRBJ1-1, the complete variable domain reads SAVISQKPSRDICQRGTSLTIQCQVDSQVTMMFWYRQQPGQSLTLIATANQGSEATYESGFVIDKFPISRPNLTFSTLTVSNMSPEDSSIYLCSVARNTEAFFGQGTRLTVV.